A selection of T cell receptor beta chains follows, all from one sample in a study of T-cell reconstitution after alpha-beta-depleted transplantation in children. TCRdb fed the PCR reads into MiXCR, producing one record per CDR3 protein. Among over 200,000 distinct CDR3 sequences listed, 9.5% to 13% were seen once. The sample in question was PBMCs, obtained before TCRalphabeta/CD19-depleted stem cell transplant. The source is a child younger than two with acute myeloid leukemia, due to receive a stem cell transplant. Both conserved end residues are part of each CDR3. D genes are given only for firm matches. The size entry is marked missing in some rows and otherwise reads once, few, many or a size class.

>TRBJ2-7|many|TRBV28|-
CASSLDATYEQYF
TGTGCCAGCAGTTTAGACGCCACCTACGAGCAGTACTTC
>TRBJ2-3|-|TRBV2|-
CASSGRWESDTQYF
TGTGCCAGCAGTGGTCGGTGGGAATCGGATACGCAGTATTTT
>TRBJ2-2|many|TRBV28|TRBD1
CASTTGQRTGELFF
TGTGCCAGCACCACGGGACAGCGCACCGGGGAGCTGTTTTTT
>TRBJ2-7|many|TRBV20-1|TRBD1
CSARRPTGGEQYF
TGCAGTGCTAGACGGCCAACAGGGGGCGAGCAGTACTTC
>TRBJ2-1|many|TRBV20-1|TRBD1
CSARSFLGITGTGLNEQFF
TGCAGTGCTAGGTCTTTTCTTGGAATAACGGGGACAGGGTTGAATGAGCAGTTCTTC
>TRBJ1-6|many|TRBV7-2|TRBD1
CASSSGTGYSPLHF
TGTGCCAGCAGCTCCGGGACAGGGTATTCACCCCTCCACTTT
>TRBJ1-1|many|TRBV18|-
CASSPPGSLNTEAFF
TGTGCCAGCTCACCACCCGGATCCCTGAACACTGAAGCTTTCTTT
>TRBJ2-3|many|TRBV20-1|TRBD2
CSAPRTSGTLTDTQYF
TGCAGTGCTCCCCGGACTAGCGGAACCCTCACAGATACGCAGTATTTT
>TRBJ2-1|few|TRBV7-3|TRBD2
CASSQTSGARSEQFF
TGTGCCAGCAGCCAGACTAGCGGGGCGAGGAGTGAGCAGTTCTTC
>TRBJ2-3|many|TRBV20-1|-
CSARDPWGGRVDTQYF
TGCAGTGCTAGAGATCCGTGGGGGGGCCGAGTAGATACGCAGTATTTT
>TRBJ2-7|-|TRBV20-1|-
CSARQGWTSYEHYF
TGCAGTGCTAGACAGGGCTGGACCTCCTACGAGCATTACTTC
>TRBJ2-3|many|TRBV5-1|TRBD2
CASRILAGGMDTQYF
TGCGCCAGCAGAATACTAGCGGGGGGGATGGATACGCAGTATTTT
>TRBJ2-1|many|TRBV20-1|-
CSASRGGYNEQFF
TGCAGTGCTAGTCGCGGCGGATACAATGAGCAGTTCTTC
>TRBJ1-4|many|TRBV29-1|TRBD1
CSGGQGREKLFF
TGCAGCGGTGGACAGGGTAGGGAAAAACTGTTTTTT
>TRBJ1-4|-|TRBV11-3|-
CASSLVVQGTATNEKLFF
TGTGCCAGCAGCTTAGTGGTACAGGGAACAGCAACTAATGAAAAACTGTTTTTT
>TRBJ1-2|-|TRBV28|TRBD1
CASSSPGGNYGYTF
TGTGCCAGCAGCTCCCCAGGGGGGAACTATGGCTACACCTTC
>TRBJ1-4|many|TRBV2|-
CASSEGHSSEKLFF
TGTGCCAGCAGTGAAGGACACTCCTCGGAAAAACTGTTTTTT
>TRBJ1-4|many|TRBV28|-
CASSLRPGAGEKLFF
TGTGCCAGCAGTTTAAGGCCGGGGGCTGGTGAAAAACTGTTTTTT
>TRBJ2-3|-|TRBV11-1|-
CASSPWGRVEGDTQYF
TGTGCCAGCAGCCCTTGGGGTAGAGTGGAGGGAGATACGCAGTATTTT
>TRBJ2-3|many|TRBV12-3/TRBV12-4|TRBD2
CASSSGLAGDTQYF
TGTGCCAGCAGTTCGGGACTAGCCGGGGATACGCAGTATTTT
>TRBJ1-4|many|TRBV2|-
CASNLDGATNEKLFF
TGTGCCAGCAATTTGGACGGTGCAACTAATGAAAAACTGTTTTTT
>TRBJ2-3|many|TRBV10-3|-
CAISESRDRDTQYF
TGTGCCATCAGTGAGTCGCGAGACAGGGATACGCAGTATTTT
>TRBJ2-1|many|TRBV28|TRBD2
CASSLITSGTYNEQFF
TGTGCCAGCAGTTTAATTACTAGCGGTACCTACAATGAGCAGTTCTTC
>TRBJ2-3|many|TRBV20-1|-
CSVRIADTQYF
TGCAGTGTTAGAATCGCAGATACGCAGTATTTT
>TRBJ2-2|many|TRBV20-1|-
CSARRSLARGFGELFF
TGCAGTGCTAGACGATCCCTGGCGAGAGGGTTCGGGGAGCTGTTTTTT
>TRBJ2-3|many|TRBV20-1|-
CSARVRSTDTQYF
TGCAGTGCTAGAGTTAGGAGCACAGATACGCAGTATTTT
>TRBJ2-7|many|TRBV6-1|-
CASSEREQYEQYF
TGTGCCAGCAGTGAACGGGAGCAGTACGAGCAGTACTTC
>TRBJ2-3|many|TRBV20-1|TRBD2
CSASDLAGGPGTDTQYF
TGCAGTGCTAGTGATCTAGCGGGGGGGCCGGGCACAGATACGCAGTATTTT
>TRBJ1-2|many|TRBV28|-
CASTNSQGQGYTF
TGTGCCAGCACCAATTCCCAGGGTCAGGGCTACACCTTC
>TRBJ2-3|many|TRBV30|-
CAWSVLYTQYF
TGTGCCTGGAGTGTTTTATATACGCAGTATTTT
>TRBJ2-1|many|TRBV28|TRBD1
CASTGTAYNEQFF
TGTGCCAGCACCGGGACAGCCTACAATGAGCAGTTCTTC
>TRBJ2-5|many|TRBV20-1|TRBD1
CSANPGTGKETQYF
TGCAGTGCTAACCCCGGGACAGGGAAAGAGACCCAGTACTTC
>TRBJ1-5|many|TRBV20-1|-
CSASPGTADRTQHF
TGCAGTGCTAGTCCCGGGACGGCCGACAGGACCCAGCATTTT
>TRBJ1-3|many|TRBV19|-
CASSVHRERRNTIYF
TGTGCCAGTAGTGTACACCGGGAAAGGAGAAACACCATATATTTT
>TRBJ2-7|many|TRBV2|TRBD2
CASRGLAGSREQYF
TGTGCCAGCAGGGGACTAGCGGGATCGCGCGAGCAGTACTTC
>TRBJ2-6|many|TRBV20-1|TRBD2
CSVPSGGSSGANVLTF
TGCAGTGTACCCTCGGGGGGTTCCTCTGGGGCCAACGTCCTGACTTTC
>TRBJ1-4|many|TRBV2|TRBD1
CASQTGANEKLFF
TGTGCCTCACAGACAGGGGCTAATGAAAAACTGTTTTTT
>TRBJ2-3|many|TRBV29-1|TRBD1
CSVETGAGTDTQYF
TGCAGCGTCGAGACAGGGGCGGGCACAGATACGCAGTATTTT
>TRBJ2-5|-|TRBV5-6|-
CASSFWGVETQYF
TGTGCCAGCAGCTTTTGGGGCGTGGAGACCCAGTACTTC
>TRBJ1-5|-|TRBV30|-
CAWSVRNDQPQHF
TGTGCCTGGAGTGTACGGAATGATCAGCCCCAGCATTTT
>TRBJ2-2|many|TRBV12-3/TRBV12-4|-
CASGAGTDTGELFF
TGTGCCAGCGGAGCCGGGACCGACACCGGGGAGCTGTTTTTT
>TRBJ2-5|-|TRBV24-1|TRBD1
CATTDSTGAQETQYF
TGTGCCACCACTGATTCAACAGGGGCTCAAGAGACCCAGTACTTC
>TRBJ1-1|many|TRBV5-1|-
CASSLDRQGAFF
TGCGCCAGCAGCTTGGATCGGCAAGGGGCTTTCTTT
>TRBJ1-2|-|TRBV10-3|-
CAISESIQRSTMGYTF
TGTGCCATCAGTGAGTCGATACAGAGATCTACTATGGGTTACACCTTC